The 6 T cell receptor beta chains presented below share a single source sample, sequenced in a study of blood T cells in healthy people across ages. Through a sample-barcoded 5' primer and a J-beta primer mix, a second PCR was run for 7 to 11 cycles. TCRdb re-called the 5' RACE reads with MiXCR, one entry per CDR3 protein. Of about 1.7 million distinct CDR3 sequences in the sample, roughly 27% are singletons; the top ten hold about 7.7%. Sequenced sample: blood. These receptor sequences come from a woman in her twenties or thirties in good health.

Many counts were recorded for this clonotype. CDR3 sequence reads: CSVEGGGRLSSYEQYF. CDR3 in DNA: TGCAGCGTTGAAGGTGGTGGTAGGTTAAGCTCCTACGAGCAGTACTTC. V and J are TRBV29-1 and TRBJ2-7; D call uncertain. This CDR3 is built from 16 residues. Germline V gives CDR1 SQVTM, CDR2 ANQGSEA. The V gene lost 1 base and the J gene lost 0 bases, with 16 bases spanning the gap.

In DNA, the CDR3 is TGCAGTGCTCACCGGGACACCTCCTACGAGCAGTACTTC. Its translation is CSAHRDTSYEQYF. The chain combines TRBV20-1 with TRBJ2-7, with D maybe TRBD1 (6 bases). V was clipped by 5 bases and J by 0 bases, with 11 bases between them. The germline gives CDR1 DFQATT, CDR2 SNEGSKA (reference sequence). This CDR3 region has 13 residues.

This chain joins TRBV7-2 and TRBJ2-3, with 13 bases matching TRBD2. CDR1 and CDR2 from the germline V gene are SGHTA and FQGNSA. The CDR3 sequence is 16 residues long. Germline trimming cut 5 bases from V and 7 bases from J; bases unmatched to any gene: 9. For the CDR3, the DNA is TGTGCCAGCAGCCCAATGGGACTAGCGGGAACGAATACGCAGTATTTT. Translated: CASSPMGLAGTNTQYF.

V and J are TRBV5-1 and TRBJ1-2, with a tentative D call TRBD1 (5 bases). The CDR3 totals 14 residues. V was cut by 3 bases and J by 8 bases, with 17 bases left in between. Germline CDR1 and CDR2: SGHRS and YFSETQ. For the CDR3, the DNA is TGCGCCAGCAGCTCCAGGGAGAGGGGAAACGGCTACACCTTC. This translates into CASSSRERGNGYTF.

This sequence joins TRBV4-3 and TRBJ2-3; D call uncertain. Trimming shortened V by 0 bases and J by 4 bases, and 14 bases separated the two germline ends. CDR1 is LGHNA and CDR2 is YSLEER in the germline V gene. This CDR3 region has 16 residues. The CDR3: CASSQERFQNPDTQYF. DNA for the CDR3: TGCGCCAGCAGCCAAGAGAGATTTCAAAATCCAGATACGCAGTATTTT.

This clonotype was counted only a few times. V is TRBV27 and J is TRBJ2-1; 7 nucleotides agree with TRBD2. V was pared by 4 bases and J by 2 bases, with 8 bases of the junction left unmatched. The V gene's germline CDR1 is MNHEY and CDR2 SMNVEV (reference sequence). The CDR3 extends over 16 amino acids. The CDR3 here is CASSSPSGAAYNEQFF. CDR3 nucleotides: TGTGCCAGCAGTTCCCCAAGCGGGGCCGCCTACAATGAGCAGTTCTTC.